This paragraph covers one TCR beta chain sequence. The antigen is not known. This CDR3 has 13 amino acids. V was clipped by 2 bases and J by 7 bases, with 12 bases between them. The germline gives CDR1 SQVTM, CDR2 ANQGSEA. The PCR made use of 60 Vbeta and 13 Jbeta primers. Original processing notes: Later work found 65 million to 85 million unique TCR beta chains, with around 10 million shared. Assay: immunoSEQ multiplex PCR; the TCRdb copy retains only in-frame clones and omits some. That table is the source of V, J and clone size, and D and trimming were worked out from the DNA. This table holds around 120,000 clones, 60% to 85% found once. This sample is part of a study of cytomegalovirus exposure and HLA in healthy donors. The study's findings and limits: Later analysis showed most CMV-associated TCR beta chains appearing HLA-restricted. Sequencing likely generated an artifact that appeared as a cluster of highly shared sequence variants. Accurate prediction of HLA-A and HLA-B alleles (for most subjects) was reportedly achieved from TCR beta sequences.

The sequencing input was PBMCs. The rearrangement links TRBV29-1 to TRBJ2-1; tentatively, D is TRBD1 (6 bases). The receptor comes from a middle-aged woman in good health and CMV-seropositive. DNA of the CDR3: TGCAGCGTTGAACTAGGGGGAACAAATGAGCAGTTCTTC. Translated, it gives CSVELGGTNEQFF.